Listed below are T cell receptor beta chains from one sample, sequenced in a study. TCRdb passed the 5' RACE reads through MiXCR, listing each CDR3 protein once. The repertoire consists of 50,000 to 65,000 distinct CDR3 sequences, with 28% occurring once and the leading ten covering more than 3%. Sequenced sample: tumor-infiltrating memory CD4+ T cells sorted from the breast tumor. The receptors derive from a female donor with breast cancer. Each CDR3 is given with its conserved first and last residue. A D gene is named only where the DNA matches it firmly. Rows give clone size only sometimes, using once, few, many, or a class for an expanded clone.

cdr3_nt | cdr3_aa | v_call | clone_size | j_call | d_call
TGTGCCAGCAGTAGACAGGGATATGGCTACACCTTC | CASSRQGYGYTF | TRBV6-5 | many | TRBJ1-2 | TRBD1
TGCGCCAGCAGCATCCAGGGTGCGCCTGAAGCTTTCTTT | CASSIQGAPEAFF | TRBV5-1 | few | TRBJ1-1 | NA
TGCAGCGTTGAAACTAGCGCCTCCACGCAGTATTTT | CSVETSASTQYF | TRBV29-1 | NA | TRBJ2-3 | TRBD2
TGTGCCAGCAGCTTTAGCGGGGGAAACACCGGGGAGCTGTTTTTT | CASSFSGGNTGELFF | TRBV7-2 | NA | TRBJ2-2 | TRBD2
TGTGCCAGCAGCATAGATCCGCGGTATGGCTACACCTTC | CASSIDPRYGYTF | TRBV7-2 | few | TRBJ1-2 | NA
TGCGCCAGCAGCCGCGGACAGCACGAGCAGCACTTC | CASSRGQHEQHF | TRBV5-1 | NA | TRBJ2-7 | NA
TGCGCCAGCAGCTTGGGACAGGATAGAACTGAAGCTTTCTTT | CASSLGQDRTEAFF | TRBV5-1 | medium-sized | TRBJ1-1 | NA
TGTGCCAGCAGCGCGAGGAGGGCCCAGGGGACCCAGTACTTC | CASSARRAQGTQYF | TRBV7-6 | few | TRBJ2-5 | NA
TGTGCCAGCAGTCCCGAAGGGTACAATGGGCAGTTCTTC | CASSPEGYNGQFF | TRBV6-2/TRBV6-3 | NA | TRBJ2-1 | NA
TGTGCCAGCAGACTAGCAGCCAGTGAGACCCAGTACTTC | CASRLAASETQYF | TRBV6-2/TRBV6-3 | NA | TRBJ2-5 | NA
TGTGCCAGCAGTAGAACCGAAGATAATTCACCCCTCCACTTT | CASSRTEDNSPLHF | TRBV6-2/TRBV6-3 | once | TRBJ1-6 | NA
TGCAGTGCTCCCCCGAAGGTGGGGGGTGAAAAACTGTTTTTT | CSAPPKVGGEKLFF | TRBV20-1 | few | TRBJ1-4 | NA
TGCAGTGCTAGAGTAGGAAAACAAGAGACCCAGTACTTC | CSARVGKQETQYF | TRBV20-1 | many | TRBJ2-5 | NA
TGTGCCAGCAGCCAAGGCTGGCCTGGCGGGAGTCTCCAATACGAGCAGTACTTC | CASSQGWPGGSLQYEQYF | TRBV3-1 | few | TRBJ2-7 | TRBD2
TGTGCCAGCGGTTCGGGGTTTCAGCCCCAGCATTTT | CASGSGFQPQHF | TRBV6-5 | few | TRBJ1-5 | NA
TGTGCCAGCAGTTGGGGACTCAACACTGAAGCTTTCTTT | CASSWGLNTEAFF | TRBV6-5 | few | TRBJ1-1 | NA
TGTGCCAGCAGTTCGCGTTCTGGGGGTGAGAACACTGAAGCTTTCTTT | CASSSRSGGENTEAFF | TRBV6-6 | NA | TRBJ1-1 | NA
TGCAGTGCTAGTCTGGGGGGGAGCGGCTACACCTTC | CSASLGGSGYTF | TRBV20-1 | few | TRBJ1-2 | NA
TGTGCCAGCAGTTTATCTGGGTATCAGCCCCAGCATTTT | CASSLSGYQPQHF | TRBV27 | once | TRBJ1-5 | NA
TGTGCCAGCAGCTCGACAGGGGAGGTGCAGTTCTTC | CASSSTGEVQFF | TRBV7-3 | few | TRBJ2-1 | TRBD1
TGTGCCAGCAGCTTAATGACAGGGAACACTGAAGCTTGCTTT | CASSLMTGNTEACF | TRBV7-2 | NA | TRBJ1-1 | TRBD1
TGCGCCAGCAGCCTAAATATACAGACCTACGAGCAGTACTTC | CASSLNIQTYEQYF | TRBV5-1 | few | TRBJ2-7 | NA
TGTGCCATCAGGTGGACAGGGGGCAGAGGGACTGAAGCTTTCTTT | CAIRWTGGRGTEAFF | TRBV10-3 | few | TRBJ1-1 | TRBD1
TGTGCCAGCAGTATCAGACTAGCGGGACGCACAGATACGCAGTATTTT | CASSIRLAGRTDTQYF | TRBV2 | NA | TRBJ2-3 | TRBD2
TGTGCCAGCAGTGAAAGCGGGACCTTGGATGAGCAGTTCTTC | CASSESGTLDEQFF | TRBV6-1 | few | TRBJ2-1 | TRBD2
TGTGCCAGCAGCTTACTTGCAGGAACCTCCACAGATACGCAGTATTTT | CASSLLAGTSTDTQYF | TRBV7-6 | few | TRBJ2-3 | NA
TGTGCCTGGAGTGGCCGGGACAGGGGGCCCGAGCAGTACTTC | CAWSGRDRGPEQYF | TRBV30 | NA | TRBJ2-7 | TRBD1
TGTGCCAGCTCCCGAGACGTGAACACTGAAGCTTTCTTT | CASSRDVNTEAFF | TRBV18 | NA | TRBJ1-1 | NA
TGTGCCAGCAGTGACACTAAAAGGGGTAGTTTCACAGATACGCAGTATTTT | CASSDTKRGSFTDTQYF | TRBV25-1 | few | TRBJ2-3 | NA
TGCGCCAGCAGCCAAGAGGACAGGAACACTGAAGCTTTCTTT | CASSQEDRNTEAFF | TRBV4-3 | few | TRBJ1-1 | NA
TGTGCCAGCACCGGTTGGGGTACTGGGGCCAACGTCCTGACTTTC | CASTGWGTGANVLTF | TRBV28 | NA | TRBJ2-6 | NA